Listed below are T cell receptor beta chains from one sample, sequenced in a study of blood T cell repertoires in COVID-19. The repertoire was sequenced with immunoSEQ multiplex PCR; TCRdb's copy has only in-frame clones and lacks some. Of just under 65,000 clones listed, approximately 86% are singletons. Specimen: peripheral blood. The receptors derive from a man in his forties with acute or convalescent COVID-19. Each CDR3 is given without its conserved first and last residue.

V gene: TRBV24-1
J gene: TRBJ1-5
CDR3 length: 19
CDR3 protein: ATSDWGKGDLIATWSEPQH

V gene: TRBV27
J gene: TRBJ1-5
CDR3 length: 14
CDR3 protein: ASSPLWTGGDQPQH

V gene: TRBV2
J gene: TRBJ1-1
CDR3 length: 11
CDR3 protein: ASSVGGNTEAF

V gene: TRBV4-1
J gene: TRBJ2-3
CDR3 length: 13
CDR3 protein: ASSQGYGETDTQY

V gene: TRBV21-1
J gene: TRBJ1-5
CDR3 length: 14
CDR3 protein: ASSKGGRGAHQPQH

V gene: TRBV6-4
J gene: TRBJ2-4
CDR3 length: 13
CDR3 protein: ASSVDPGGANIQY

V gene: TRBV6-5
J gene: TRBJ1-6
CDR3 length: 13
CDR3 protein: ATLSSETSGSPLH

V gene: TRBV2
J gene: TRBJ1-2
CDR3 length: 11
CDR3 protein: ASRDQGSGGYT

V gene: TRBV6-1
J gene: TRBJ1-3
CDR3 length: 14
CDR3 protein: ASSEAHWGTGNTIY

V gene: TRBV20-1
J gene: TRBJ2-7
CDR3 length: 9
CDR3 protein: SARFIYEQY

V gene: TRBV19
J gene: TRBJ1-3
CDR3 length: 12
CDR3 protein: ASRTASSGNTIY

V gene: TRBV5-1
J gene: TRBJ1-1
CDR3 length: 12
CDR3 protein: ASSVQGGGTEAF

V gene: TRBV24-1
J gene: TRBJ2-7
CDR3 length: 10
CDR3 protein: ATSLTGKEQY

V gene: TRBV19
J gene: TRBJ2-7
CDR3 length: 12
CDR3 protein: ASSKAGVPYEQY

V gene: TRBV5-1
J gene: TRBJ1-4
CDR3 length: 13
CDR3 protein: ASSLAGGWDEKLF

V gene: TRBV19
J gene: TRBJ2-1
CDR3 length: 10
CDR3 protein: ASSVDRGWQF

V gene: TRBV6-6
J gene: TRBJ2-5
CDR3 length: 12
CDR3 protein: ASTTNRDLETQY

V gene: TRBV12-5
J gene: TRBJ1-1
CDR3 length: 14
CDR3 protein: ASGSRQGGSNTEAF

V gene: TRBV7-2
J gene: TRBJ1-3
CDR3 length: 13
CDR3 protein: ASSLGTGRANTIY

V gene: TRBV24-1
J gene: TRBJ2-2
CDR3 length: 10
CDR3 protein: ATSDSVGELF

V gene: TRBV7-3
J gene: TRBJ1-3
CDR3 length: 11
CDR3 protein: ASSLLRGNTIY

V gene: TRBV19
J gene: TRBJ2-1
CDR3 length: 14
CDR3 protein: ASSMRPRPSNDEQF

V gene: TRBV9
J gene: TRBJ1-3
CDR3 length: 14
CDR3 protein: ASSALLQGAGNTIY

V gene: TRBV5-4
J gene: TRBJ2-7
CDR3 length: 16
CDR3 protein: ASGPLWEAGGATYEQY

V gene: TRBV6-4
J gene: TRBJ1-2
CDR3 length: 10
CDR3 protein: ASSVPNRGYT

V gene: TRBV11-3
J gene: TRBJ2-2
CDR3 length: 11
CDR3 protein: ASSLVPTGELF

V gene: TRBV27
J gene: TRBJ1-4
CDR3 length: 12
CDR3 protein: ASSPKQGRGKLF

V gene: TRBV7-8
J gene: TRBJ1-3
CDR3 length: 13
CDR3 protein: ASSPGRVRGNTIY

V gene: TRBV19
J gene: TRBJ2-3
CDR3 length: 11
CDR3 protein: ASSRATTDTQY

V gene: TRBV19
J gene: TRBJ2-1
CDR3 length: 16
CDR3 protein: ASSIRQTSLRVYNEQF

V gene: TRBV18
J gene: TRBJ2-7
CDR3 length: 12
CDR3 protein: ASSPGPGTYEQY

V gene: TRBV5-1
J gene: TRBJ2-7
CDR3 length: 12
CDR3 protein: ASSLGTGTYEQY

V gene: TRBV29-1
J gene: TRBJ2-1
CDR3 length: 11
CDR3 protein: SVTGGPYNEQF

V gene: TRBV19
J gene: TRBJ1-4
CDR3 length: 11
CDR3 protein: ASSRQYNEKLF

V gene: TRBV5-6
J gene: TRBJ1-2
CDR3 length: 15
CDR3 protein: ASSVEAGGALVGGYT

V gene: TRBV12-3/TRBV12-4
J gene: TRBJ1-5
CDR3 length: 11
CDR3 protein: ASSSLTSQPQH

V gene: TRBV15
J gene: TRBJ2-1
CDR3 length: 14
CDR3 protein: ATSERQGPGSNEQF

V gene: TRBV3-1/TRBV3-2
J gene: TRBJ2-2
CDR3 length: 14
CDR3 protein: ASSQPGLVGSGELF

V gene: TRBV11-2
J gene: TRBJ2-7
CDR3 length: 13
CDR3 protein: ASRLGQGWPYEQY

V gene: TRBV29-1
J gene: TRBJ2-7
CDR3 length: 11
CDR3 protein: SVEGLAVHEQY

V gene: TRBV6-5
J gene: TRBJ1-2
CDR3 length: 13
CDR3 protein: ASSPNRGWGYGYT

V gene: TRBV6-5
J gene: TRBJ1-2
CDR3 length: 13
CDR3 protein: ASIPTGTGGFGYT

V gene: TRBV11-3
J gene: TRBJ2-5
CDR3 length: 13
CDR3 protein: ASSRAGGVQETQY

V gene: TRBV14
J gene: TRBJ1-4
CDR3 length: 16
CDR3 protein: ASSPSRFWLQGDEKLF

V gene: TRBV10-3
J gene: TRBJ1-2
CDR3 length: 12
CDR3 protein: AISERDRTGGYT

V gene: TRBV5-8
J gene: TRBJ1-3
CDR3 length: 13
CDR3 protein: ASSRDRASGNTIY

V gene: TRBV9
J gene: TRBJ1-6
CDR3 length: 14
CDR3 protein: ASSVGGVGLGSPLH

V gene: TRBV7-9
J gene: TRBJ1-1
CDR3 length: 12
CDR3 protein: ASSSQAGDTEAF

V gene: TRBV5-4
J gene: TRBJ2-5
CDR3 length: 14
CDR3 protein: ASSFGTSGGGETQY

V gene: TRBV19
J gene: TRBJ1-1
CDR3 length: 12
CDR3 protein: ASSVQGANTEAF

V gene: TRBV5-5
J gene: TRBJ1-6
CDR3 length: 15
CDR3 protein: ASSLIAFRGRDSPLH

V gene: TRBV4-1
J gene: TRBJ2-7
CDR3 length: 15
CDR3 protein: ASSLPGGVSLAREQY

V gene: TRBV12-3/TRBV12-4
J gene: TRBJ2-2
CDR3 length: 11
CDR3 protein: ASSLKGAGELF

V gene: TRBV6-5
J gene: TRBJ2-3
CDR3 length: 11
CDR3 protein: ASNGDTTDTQY

V gene: TRBV9
J gene: TRBJ2-7
CDR3 length: 12
CDR3 protein: ASSARTAPYEQY

V gene: TRBV3-1/TRBV3-2
J gene: TRBJ1-6
CDR3 length: 12
CDR3 protein: ASSPDRGNSPLH

V gene: TRBV24-1
J gene: TRBJ2-1
CDR3 length: 14
CDR3 protein: ATSDLTSGGGNEQF

V gene: TRBV5-1
J gene: TRBJ1-1
CDR3 length: 14
CDR3 protein: ASSSLFRDRATEAF

V gene: TRBV30
J gene: TRBJ1-5
CDR3 length: 13
CDR3 protein: AWSVSGVSNQPQH

V gene: TRBV2
J gene: TRBJ1-3
CDR3 length: 11
CDR3 protein: ASSVQLKDTIY